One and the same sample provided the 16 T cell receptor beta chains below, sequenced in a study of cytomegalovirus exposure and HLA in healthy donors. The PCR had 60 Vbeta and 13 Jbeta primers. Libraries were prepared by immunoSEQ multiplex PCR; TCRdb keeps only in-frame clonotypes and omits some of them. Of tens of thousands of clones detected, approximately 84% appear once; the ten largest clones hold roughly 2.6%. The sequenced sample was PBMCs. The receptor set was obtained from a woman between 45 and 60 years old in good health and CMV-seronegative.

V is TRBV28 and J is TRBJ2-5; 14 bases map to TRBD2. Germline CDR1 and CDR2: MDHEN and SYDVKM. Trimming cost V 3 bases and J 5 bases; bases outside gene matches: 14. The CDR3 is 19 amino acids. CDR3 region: CASSLVPGTSGSLGETQYF. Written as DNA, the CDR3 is TGTGCCAGCAGTTTGGTCCCTGGGACTAGCGGGAGTCTCGGGGAGACCCAGTACTTC. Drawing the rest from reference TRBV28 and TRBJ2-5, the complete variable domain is DVKVTQSSRYLVKRTGEKVFLECVQDMDHENMFWYRQDPGLGLRLIYFSYDVKMKEKGDIPEGYSVSREKKERFSLILESASTNQTSMYLCASSLVPGTSGSLGETQYFGPGTRLLVL.

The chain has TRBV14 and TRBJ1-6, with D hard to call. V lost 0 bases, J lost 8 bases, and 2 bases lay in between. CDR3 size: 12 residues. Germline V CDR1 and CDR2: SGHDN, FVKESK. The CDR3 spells CASSQDYSPLHF. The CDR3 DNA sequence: TGTGCCAGCAGCCAAGACTATTCACCCCTCCACTTT.

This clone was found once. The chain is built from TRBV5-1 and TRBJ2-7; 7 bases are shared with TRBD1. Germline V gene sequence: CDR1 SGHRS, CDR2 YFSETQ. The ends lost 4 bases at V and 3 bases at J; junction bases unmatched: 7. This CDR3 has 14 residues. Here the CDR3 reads CASSQGERGYEQYF. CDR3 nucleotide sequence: TGCGCCAGCAGCCAGGGGGAAAGGGGCTACGAGCAGTACTTC.

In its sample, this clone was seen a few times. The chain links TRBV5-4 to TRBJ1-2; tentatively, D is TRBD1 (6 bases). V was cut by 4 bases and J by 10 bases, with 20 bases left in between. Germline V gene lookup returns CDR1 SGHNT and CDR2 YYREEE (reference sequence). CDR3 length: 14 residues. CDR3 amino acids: CASSLDTGTSSYTF. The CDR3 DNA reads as TGTGCCAGCAGCCTCGACACCGGGACATCTTCCTACACCTTC.

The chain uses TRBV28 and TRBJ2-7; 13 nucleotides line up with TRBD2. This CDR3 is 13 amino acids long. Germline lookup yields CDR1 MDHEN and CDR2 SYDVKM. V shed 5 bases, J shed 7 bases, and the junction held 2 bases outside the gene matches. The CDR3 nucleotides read TGTGCCAGCAGTCCGGGACTAGCGGGGGAGCAGTACTTC. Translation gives CASSPGLAGEQYF.

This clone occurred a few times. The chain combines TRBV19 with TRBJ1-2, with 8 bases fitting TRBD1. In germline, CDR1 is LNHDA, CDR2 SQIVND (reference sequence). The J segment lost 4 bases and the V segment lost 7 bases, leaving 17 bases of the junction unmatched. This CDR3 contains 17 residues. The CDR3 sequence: CASNANTGGTCRYGYTF. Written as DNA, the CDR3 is TGTGCCAGTAACGCAAACACAGGGGGTACTTGCCGCTATGGCTACACCTTC.

CDR3 nucleotides: TGTGCCAGCGCCATAGGACAGGGGGCCTTCACCGGGGAGCTGTTTTTT. Translated: CASAIGQGAFTGELFF. The chain employs TRBV2 and TRBJ2-2; 11 bases are a match to TRBD1. The V segment lost 8 bases and the J segment 4 bases; nucleotides outside the gene matches: 9. The CDR3 sequence is 16 residues long. Germline loops: CDR1 SNHLY, CDR2 FYNNEI.

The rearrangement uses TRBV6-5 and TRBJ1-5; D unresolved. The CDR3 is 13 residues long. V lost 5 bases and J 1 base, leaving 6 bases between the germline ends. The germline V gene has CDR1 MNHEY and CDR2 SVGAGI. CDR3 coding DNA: TGTGCCAGCAGTCCCGGGAGCAATCAGCCCCAGCATTTT. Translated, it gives CASSPGSNQPQHF.

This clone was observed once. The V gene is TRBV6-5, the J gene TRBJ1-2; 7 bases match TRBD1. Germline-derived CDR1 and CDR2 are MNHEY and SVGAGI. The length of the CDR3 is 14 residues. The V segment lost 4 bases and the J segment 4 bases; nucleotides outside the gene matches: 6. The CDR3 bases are TGTGCCAGCAGTTTCAGGGGGAGCGTCTATGGCTACACCTTC. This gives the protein CASSFRGSVYGYTF.

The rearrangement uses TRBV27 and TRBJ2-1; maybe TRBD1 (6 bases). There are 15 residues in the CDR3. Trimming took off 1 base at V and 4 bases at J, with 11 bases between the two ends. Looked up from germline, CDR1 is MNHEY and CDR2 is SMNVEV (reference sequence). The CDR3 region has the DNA TGTGCCAGCAGTTTATTGCCAGGGGATTACAATGAGCAGTTCTTC. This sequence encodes CASSLLPGDYNEQFF.

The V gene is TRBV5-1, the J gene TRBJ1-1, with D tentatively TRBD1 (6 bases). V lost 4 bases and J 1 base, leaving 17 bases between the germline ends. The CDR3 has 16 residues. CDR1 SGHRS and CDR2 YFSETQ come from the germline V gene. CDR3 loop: CASSPGGGEKNTEAFF. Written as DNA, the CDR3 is TGCGCCAGCAGCCCGGGGGGGGGCGAGAAGAACACTGAAGCTTTCTTT. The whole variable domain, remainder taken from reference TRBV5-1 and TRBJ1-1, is KAGVTQTPRYLIKTRGQQVTLSCSPISGHRSVSWYQQTPGQGLQFLFEYFSETQRNKGNFPGRFSGRQFSNSRSEMNVSTLELGDSALYLCASSPGGGEKNTEAFFGQGTRLTVV.

The CDR3 nucleotides read TGCAGCGTTGGGTGGGGTGGGGGGACTGAAGCTTTCTTT. This sequence encodes CSVGWGGGTEAFF. The J gene is TRBJ1-1, the V gene TRBV29-1; perhaps TRBD1 as D (5 bases). This CDR3 is built from 13 residues. The V gene's germline CDR1 is SQVTM and CDR2 ANQGSEA. The V end lost 4 bases, the J end lost 5 bases, and 14 bases lay between the germline ends.

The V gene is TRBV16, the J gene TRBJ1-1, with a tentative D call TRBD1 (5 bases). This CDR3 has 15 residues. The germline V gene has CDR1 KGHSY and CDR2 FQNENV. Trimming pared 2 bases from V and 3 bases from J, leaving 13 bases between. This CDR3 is CASSQVAGAYTEAFF. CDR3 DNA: TGTGCCAGCAGCCAAGTTGCTGGGGCGTACACTGAAGCTTTCTTT.

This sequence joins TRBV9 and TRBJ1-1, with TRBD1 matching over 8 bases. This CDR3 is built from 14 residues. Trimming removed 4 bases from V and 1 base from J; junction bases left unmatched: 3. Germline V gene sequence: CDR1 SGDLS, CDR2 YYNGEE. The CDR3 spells CASSPGTGNTEAFF. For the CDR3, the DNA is TGTGCCAGCAGCCCGGGGACAGGGAACACTGAAGCTTTCTTT.

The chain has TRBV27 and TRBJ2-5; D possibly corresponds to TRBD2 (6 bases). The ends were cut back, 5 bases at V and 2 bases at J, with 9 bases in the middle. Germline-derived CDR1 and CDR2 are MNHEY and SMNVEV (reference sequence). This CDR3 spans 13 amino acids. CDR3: CASSARGQETQYF. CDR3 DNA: TGTGCCAGCAGTGCCCGGGGGCAAGAGACCCAGTACTTC.

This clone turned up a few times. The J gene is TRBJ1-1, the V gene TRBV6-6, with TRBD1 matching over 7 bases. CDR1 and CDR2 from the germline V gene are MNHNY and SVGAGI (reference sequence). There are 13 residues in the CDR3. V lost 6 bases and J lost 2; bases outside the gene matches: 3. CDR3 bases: TGTGCCAGCAGACGACAGGGTAACACTGAAGCTTTCTTT. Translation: CASRRQGNTEAFF.